These 16 T cell receptor beta chains were sequenced from one sample in a study of blood T cell repertoires in COVID-19. TCRdb's table, derived via immunoSEQ multiplex PCR, lists solely in-frame clones and lacks some. Among more than 150,000 clones listed, roughly 86% were seen once. The sequenced sample consisted of peripheral blood. The receptors stem from a man aged 40-49 years with active or convalescent COVID-19.

V gene TRBV30 combines with J gene TRBJ2-7; no clear D gene. CDR1 is GTSNPN and CDR2 is SVGIG in the germline V gene (reference sequence). The CDR3 extends over 12 amino acids. V lost 3 bases, J lost 3 bases, and 9 bases lay in between. CDR3 DNA: TGTGCCTGGAGCAGAACCCGCTACGAGCAGTACTTC. It translates to CAWSRTRYEQYF.

This clone was detected only a few times. V is TRBV6-5 and J is TRBJ1-2; 10 bases are a match to TRBD1. The length of the CDR3 is 15 residues. The trim removed 5 bases at V and 3 bases at J, leaving 6 bases unmatched. Germline values: CDR1 MNHEY, CDR2 SVGAGI. The CDR3: CASSTPDRGYYGYTF. The CDR3 region has the DNA TGTGCCAGCAGTACACCGGACAGGGGGTACTATGGCTACACCTTC.

The chain joins TRBV6-5 to TRBJ2-3; possibly TRBD2 for D (7 bases). V dropped 6 bases and J dropped 1 base, with 14 bases sitting between them. This CDR3 contains 15 residues. CDR1 is MNHEY, CDR2 SVGAGI, per germline. The CDR3 is CASRNSGGGTDTQYF. The CDR3 DNA reads as TGTGCCAGCAGGAACTCGGGGGGCGGCACAGATACGCAGTATTTT.

V gene TRBV4-2 combines with J gene TRBJ2-1; 7 bases map to TRBD2. CDR3 length: 16 residues. V shed 6 bases and J 8 bases; nucleotides not matched to a gene: 16. CDR1 is LGHNA and CDR2 is YNFKEQ in the germline V gene. This CDR3 is CASRKSPGGNRYEQFF. As DNA, the CDR3 is TGTGCCAGCAGAAAGAGCCCCGGGGGGAACCGCTATGAGCAGTTCTTC.

The chain is built from TRBV5-1 and TRBJ2-1, with 7 nucleotides matching TRBD1. This CDR3 comprises 14 residues. V lost 4 bases, J lost 9 bases, and 10 bases stayed unmatched. Germline V gene data show CDR1 as SGHRS and CDR2 as YFSETQ. The DNA of the CDR3 is TGCGCCAGCAGCCCCAGACAGGGAAAGGGTGAGCAGTTCTTC. As protein: CASSPRQGKGEQFF.

This chain uses TRBV5-4 with TRBJ1-2, with D perhaps matching TRBD1 (5 bases). Germline CDR1 reads SGHNT; CDR2 reads YYREEE (reference sequence). Trimming stripped 7 bases from V and 2 bases from J, with 18 bases between. This CDR3 is 15 amino acids long. CDR3 sequence reads: CASFRREEGNYGYTF. The CDR3 nucleotides read TGTGCCAGCTTTCGTCGGGAGGAGGGGAACTATGGCTACACCTTC.

The rearrangement links TRBV2 to TRBJ1-2; maybe TRBD1 (6 bases). CDR1 and CDR2 from the germline V gene are SNHLY and FYNNEI. V lost 6 bases to trimming and J lost 4 bases, with 18 bases between them. CDR3 size: 15 residues. The CDR3 loop is CASSPQGQIAYGYTF. The DNA for the CDR3 is TGTGCCAGCAGCCCACAGGGCCAAATCGCCTATGGCTACACCTTC.

The gene calls are TRBV19 and TRBJ1-2; possibly TRBD1 for D (5 bases). Deletions cut 6 bases from V and 1 base from J, with 9 bases between. The germline V gene encodes CDR1 LNHDA and CDR2 SQIVND (reference sequence). This CDR3 comprises 13 residues. CDR3 in DNA: TGTGCCAGTAGACCGACAGTTAACTATGGCTACACCTTC. It specifies CASRPTVNYGYTF.

This clone was counted a single time. At the DNA level, this CDR3 is encoded by other sequences in the same sample as well. The rearrangement uses TRBV5-1 and TRBJ1-1; weak D call: TRBD1 (5 bases). CDR1 is SGHRS, CDR2 YFSETQ, per germline. The CDR3 extends over 14 amino acids. The V end was cut by 4 bases, the J end by 4 bases, with 14 bases between. This CDR3 reads CASSPTAGGTEAFF. The DNA of the CDR3 is TGCGCCAGCAGCCCGACAGCGGGAGGCACTGAAGCTTTCTTT.

The CDR3 loop is CAWSRGGLNYEQYF. DNA of the CDR3: TGTGCCTGGAGTCGGGGGGGCCTTAACTACGAGCAGTACTTC. The chain has TRBV30 and TRBJ2-7, with 8 bases identical to TRBD2. The germline V gene encodes CDR1 GTSNPN and CDR2 SVGIG (reference sequence). The J segment lost 3 bases and the V segment lost 2 bases, leaving 6 bases of the junction unmatched. This CDR3 contains 14 residues.

This chain joins TRBV6-4 and TRBJ2-1, with TRBD2 identical over 11 bases. The CDR3 has 15 amino acids. Germline CDR1 and CDR2: MRHNA and SNTAGT. V lost 6 bases to trimming and J lost 6 bases; unmatched junction nucleotides: 7. Here the CDR3 DNA reads TGTGCCAGCAGCGCTACTAGCGGGGGCGTCAATGAGCAGTTCTTC. Amino acids: CASSATSGGVNEQFF.

V usage is TRBV2 and J usage is TRBJ2-3; D perhaps matches TRBD1 (7 bases). CDR3 size: 17 residues. With 7 bases removed from V and 0 bases from J, the gap between germline ends came to 20 bases. The germline V gene has CDR1 SNHLY and CDR2 FYNNEI. The CDR3 is CASIRPRDSHSTDTQYF. CDR3 coding DNA: TGTGCCAGCATCCGCCCGCGGGACAGCCATAGCACAGATACGCAGTATTTT.

The chain uses TRBV12-3 or TRBV12-4 and TRBJ1-5, with a tentative D call TRBD1 (6 bases). The CDR3 sequence is 13 residues long. V lost 6 bases to trimming and J lost 9 bases, with 15 bases between them. This CDR3 reads CASRDRLNGPQHF. The CDR3 region has the DNA TGTGCCAGCAGAGACAGGCTTAATGGGCCCCAGCATTTT.

Only a few counts were recorded for this clone. This chain links TRBV24-1 with TRBJ2-1, with 8 bases that match TRBD2. CDR1 and CDR2 (germline): KGHDR, SFDVKD. CDR3 length: 15 residues. The ends lost 5 bases at V and 8 bases at J; junction bases unmatched: 10. CDR3 loop: CATSVSGLGSDEQFF. The DNA of the CDR3 is TGTGCCACCAGTGTTTCGGGACTAGGGTCGGATGAGCAGTTCTTC.

This clone was seen just once. The chain couples TRBV28 to TRBJ1-4, with TRBD1 identical over 8 bases. V shed 3 bases and J 8 bases; nucleotides not matched to a gene: 11. The CDR3 spans 16 residues. Per germline, CDR1 MDHEN and CDR2 SYDVKM. The CDR3 protein is CASSFPRTGLNEKLFF. In nucleotides, the CDR3 is TGTGCCAGCAGTTTCCCCCGGACAGGGTTGAACGAAAAACTGTTTTTT.

This clone occurred many times. The chain recombines TRBV19 with TRBJ1-1, with TRBD1 matching over 8 bases. J was trimmed by 5 bases and V by 4 bases; bases with no gene match: 6. The CDR3 is 14 amino acids. CDR1 and CDR2 from the germline V gene are LNHDA and SQIVND (reference sequence). The CDR3 reads CASSTITGGTEAFF. The CDR3 DNA sequence: TGTGCCAGTAGTACTATAACAGGGGGTACTGAAGCTTTCTTT.